This T cell receptor (beta chain) came from a study of shared clonotypes between healthy human individuals (TCRdb year 2020). Regarding the complete study: Two women and a few men aged 18 to 49 years were included in the cohort. For each donor, CD4 naive and CD4 memory were each given three plates, CD8 naive was given two plates, and CD8 memory was given one plate. To estimate repertoire size and how much clonotype sharing occurs between individuals, the study deeply sequenced the blood TCR repertoires of several healthy adults. Libraries were prepared and TCR repertoires were sequenced by different laboratories using diverse techniques, in order to increase sequencing depth and limit assay-specific biases. Per donor, leukapheresis produced somewhere between about 0.8 and 9 billion PBMCs.

Broad study findings and their caveats: Sampling was restricted to blood, and TCR repertoires in tissue are likely to differ from TCR repertoires in blood. Pairwise subsampling indicated that sequencing depth was expected to affect the degree of clonotype sharing among donors. Clonotypes shared by all four sorted-subset donors showed higher generation probabilities than non-shared clonotypes. Because the study included only a small number of donors, the genetic and exposure-history diversity represented was limited. Naive subsets generally had larger estimated clonotype richness than memory subsets. Around 5.4% of naive CD4, 3% to 4% of naive CD8, around 2.3% of memory CD4, and 0.4% of memory CD8 clonotypes were shared across a few donors. Even with the large sequencing depth, rarefaction of the sorted-subset datasets indicated that sequencing was incomplete.

V is pared back by 3 bases and J by 0 bases, with 6 bases lying between the germline termini. Spanning cysteine to phenylalanine, the CDR3 consists of 14 amino acids. CDR3 DNA only is kept here, 42 bases in frame from base 1. As encoded in the germline V gene, CDR1 is MDHEN while CDR2 is SYDVKM. Regarding this clone: Its antigen is unknown. No much larger clonotype is one base removed from it; base qualities were not supplied.

CD8 naive samples were obtained by positive selection for CCR7 among CD45RO-negative cells, yielding a CD45RA+CCR7+ population from which TemRA cells were excluded. The donors were healthy, HIV-negative adults with no recently reported acute infections or vaccinations. Every donor was a Caucasian adult residing in Nashville, Tennessee, USA. Blood was collected by leukapheresis, and PBMCs were isolated by Ficoll-Histopaque density gradient centrifugation and then cryopreserved in liquid nitrogen vapor phase. Analytical flow cytometry was used to check the purity and quantity of each magnetically sorted T cell population. From each sorted fraction, genomic DNA was isolated and quantified by UV absorbance on a Nanodrop 2000c. TCR CDR3 regions were amplified from genomic DNA by multiplex PCR using the deep immunoSEQ assay. Genomic DNA extracted from each cell subset was distributed evenly over all wells of several immunoSEQ 96-well plates, and each plate served as one replicate. For sorted subsets, each replicate PCR was loaded with about 200 ng genomic DNA, equivalent to 30,000 or so T cell genomes. Purified libraries were quantified with a Qubit 3.0 fluorometer, sized on a Bioanalyzer 2100, and re-quantified with the KAPA Library Quantification kit. Every immunoSEQ 96-well plate was sequenced on a dedicated single-read 150-cycle Illumina NextSeq 550 flow cell. Per the source publication's procedure: The immunoSEQ output contained only junctional sequences without quality scores, so filtering could not match that applied to full-length reads. To assign V/J genes and CDR3, sequences were annotated against IMGT germline references using PyIR, a Python wrapper for IgBLAST v1.9. Reads were removed for weak V/J assignments (E-value above 1e-6), missing CDR3, stop codons, out-of-frame junctions, or ambiguous translated residues. A V3J clonotype was defined by an identical inferred V gene, J gene, and CDR3 amino acid sequence. Percentage overlap between repertoires was calculated by dividing the number of shared unique clonotypes by the size of the smaller repertoire. Repertoire richness was assessed with RTK rarefaction, the Chao1 estimator, and Recon v2.1 estimates of unobserved clonotypes. For all TCRbeta clonotypes obtained by the gDNA method from several donors, generation probabilities were computed with OLGA. Not all clones reach the TCRdb copy of this immuneACCESS table, which keeps in-frame sequences only. Checked studies attribute under half of the gap to unresolved V genes and leave the rest unexplained. The V and J calls and clone size were taken over from that table, and D and trimming were inferred from the DNA. The sample table contains under 2,000,000 clones; only one count was recorded for roughly 94% of them. The biggest ten clones account for around 1% of the sample.

The sequence joins TRBV28 to TRBJ1-3; no D gene call is confident. The clonotype originates from a man between 18 and 29 years old in good health. Sequenced: naive CD8+ T cells sorted from blood. The sample's cell subset or site label, in plain terms: CD45RA+CCR7+. The nucleotide sequence is TGTGCCAGCAGTTTGATGGACTCTGGAAACACCATATATTTT. It translates as CASSLMDSGNTIYF.